The clone carrying this T cell receptor (beta chain) has just a few counts. V lost 0 bases, J lost 4 bases, and 7 bases lay in between. The length of the CDR3 is 13 residues. In germline, CDR1 is SGHRS, CDR2 YFSETQ. The data were taken from a study of T cells after somatic rescue of genetic block. TCRdb's copy holds only in-frame clones and misses some; the assay was immunoSEQ multiplex PCR. Of 10,000 to 15,000 clones in the sample, 70% to 75% were seen once. This chain links TRBV5-1 with TRBJ1-1; D ambiguous. The material sequenced was peripheral blood mononuclear cells (PBMCs). This TCR was sampled from a boy aged 5 to 17. CDR3 sequence (DNA): TGCGCCAGCAGCTTGGGGGTCCCCACTGAAGCTTTCTTT. As protein: CASSLGVPTEAFF.